Listed below are T cell receptor beta chains from one sample, sequenced in a study of cytomegalovirus exposure and HLA in healthy donors. Assay: immunoSEQ multiplex PCR; the TCRdb copy retains only in-frame clones and omits some. The sample lists some 140,000 clones, around 77% occurring once. The sample taken for sequencing was PBMCs. The receptors come from a man younger than 35 in good health and CMV-seronegative. Both conserved end residues are part of each CDR3. D genes are given only for firm matches. Rows give clone size only sometimes, using once, few, many, or a class for an expanded clone.

size	D	V	J	CDR3	DNA
once	TRBD1	TRBV19	TRBJ1-1	CASREGAYTEAFF	TGTGCCAGTAGGGAGGGGGCTTACACTGAAGCTTTCTTT
.	.	TRBV7-2	TRBJ1-5	CASSLGGASLEPQHF	TGTGCCAGCAGCTTAGGGGGCGCCAGTTTGGAGCCCCAGCATTTT
.	.	TRBV6-1	TRBJ2-2	CASSESHGPGELFF	TGTGCCAGCAGTGAATCACATGGCCCCGGGGAGCTGTTTTTT
.	.	TRBV6-1	TRBJ1-1	CASSDRGNTEAFF	TGTGCCAGCAGTGACAGAGGGAACACTGAAGCTTTCTTT
.	.	TRBV9	TRBJ2-5	CASSARGAPGTQYF	TGTGCCAGCAGCGCCCGGGGGGCGCCGGGGACCCAGTACTTC
.	TRBD2	TRBV5-1	TRBJ2-3	CASSLVGGNTDTQYF	TGCGCCAGCAGCTTGGTGGGGGGGAACACAGATACGCAGTATTTT
.	TRBD2	TRBV11-2	TRBJ2-5	CASSSARGGTAKAQYF	TGTGCCAGCAGCTCGGCGCGGGGGGGGACGGCGAAGGCCCAGTACTTC
.	.	TRBV5-1	TRBJ2-7	CASSLDFGRVVGEQYF	TGCGCCAGCAGCTTGGATTTTGGCAGGGTCGTCGGCGAGCAGTACTTC
.	.	TRBV27	TRBJ2-5	CASSFMYQETQYF	TGTGCCAGCAGTTTTATGTACCAAGAGACCCAGTACTTC
once	TRBD2	TRBV7-7	TRBJ2-3	CASSPVTSGAMRGGTDTQYF	TGTGCTAGCAGCCCCGTGACTAGCGGGGCCATGAGGGGGGGCACAGATACGCAGTATTTT
.	TRBD1	TRBV12-5	TRBJ2-2	CASGHGTATGELFF	TGTGCTAGTGGCCATGGGACAGCCACCGGGGAGCTGTTTTTT
.	TRBD1	TRBV19	TRBJ2-7	CASSTRTGGVYF	TGTGCCAGTAGTACCCGGACAGGGGGCGTATACTTC
.	TRBD1	TRBV6-5	TRBJ2-7	CASSPGQTYEQYF	TGTGCCAGCAGCCCGGGACAGACATACGAGCAGTACTTC
many	TRBD1	TRBV4-3	TRBJ1-6	CASSQDSRQGSPLHF	TGCGCCAGCAGCCAAGACTCAAGACAGGGATCACCCCTCCACTTT
.	TRBD1	TRBV2	TRBJ2-1	CASSVYGTGGQEQFF	TGTGCCAGCAGTGTTTACGGGACAGGGGGTCAAGAGCAGTTCTTC
.	TRBD1	TRBV12-5	TRBJ2-6	CASALLGTGGSGANVLTF	TGTGCTAGTGCCTTATTAGGGACAGGAGGCTCTGGGGCCAACGTCCTGACTTTC
.	TRBD2	TRBV30	TRBJ2-5	CARSGGPQETQYF	TGTGCCCGTAGCGGGGGCCCTCAGGAGACCCAGTACTTC
.	TRBD1	TRBV10-2	TRBJ1-2	CATLTGEGGYTF	TGCGCCACCTTGACAGGGGAAGGTGGCTACACCTTC
.	TRBD1	TRBV2	TRBJ2-7	CASRGTGRQGEQYF	TGTGCCAGCAGAGGGACAGGGAGACAAGGCGAGCAGTACTTC
.	.	TRBV5-6	TRBJ1-2	CASSLGGRDYGYTF	TGTGCCAGCAGCTTGGGAGGCAGGGACTATGGCTACACCTTC
.	TRBD1	TRBV11-3	TRBJ2-3	CASSLGQGGSTDTQYF	TGTGCCAGCAGCCTCGGACAGGGTGGGAGCACAGATACGCAGTATTTT
.	.	TRBV5-4	TRBJ2-3	CASSPPGVTDTQYF	TGTGCCAGCAGCCCGCCGGGGGTCACAGATACGCAGTATTTT
once	.	TRBV5-6	TRBJ2-7	CASSGGLNSYEQYF	TGTGCCAGCAGCGGGGGACTGAACTCCTACGAGCAGTACTTC
.	.	TRBV7-6	TRBJ1-5	CASSTRVGSNQPQHF	TGTGCCAGCAGTACCAGGGTTGGGAGCAATCAGCCCCAGCATTTT
.	TRBD1	TRBV19	TRBJ1-4	CASSMGGVTGVNEKLFF	TGTGCCAGTAGTATGGGGGGCGTGACAGGGGTCAATGAAAAACTGTTTTTT
.	.	TRBV10-3	TRBJ1-1	CAISSLKNTEAFF	TGTGCCATCAGTTCACTGAAGAACACTGAAGCTTTCTTT
.	TRBD1	TRBV6-1	TRBJ2-2	CASSRRQGITGELFF	TGTGCCAGCAGCCGCCGACAGGGGATCACCGGGGAGCTGTTTTTT
.	TRBD1	TRBV19	TRBJ2-7	CASGWGQNYEQYF	TGTGCCAGTGGCTGGGGACAGAACTACGAGCAGTACTTC
.	.	TRBV19	TRBJ1-1	CASSIGGNWGTEAFF	TGTGCCAGTAGTATAGGGGGCAACTGGGGCACTGAAGCTTTCTTT
.	.	TRBV21-1	TRBJ1-2	CASSAYRDSPLNYGYTF	TGTGCCAGCAGCGCGTACCGGGACAGCCCTCTTAACTATGGCTACACCTTC
few	.	TRBV5-6	TRBJ1-5	CASSLAADYQPQHF	TGTGCCAGCAGCTTGGCGGCAGACTATCAGCCCCAGCATTTT
few	TRBD1	TRBV5-6	TRBJ1-6	CASSTGQGIRAGNSPLHF	TGTGCCAGCAGCACGGGACAGGGGATAAGAGCGGGAAATTCACCCCTCCACTTT
.	.	TRBV27	TRBJ1-1	CASSLRRGCEAFF	TGTGCCAGCAGTTTGCGACGGGGGTGCGAAGCTTTCTTT
.	TRBD2	TRBV5-1	TRBJ2-6	CASSPRTSGGFSGANVLTF	TGCGCCAGCAGCCCCCGGACTAGCGGGGGGTTCTCTGGGGCCAACGTCCTGACTTTC
.	.	TRBV18	TRBJ1-5	CASSPSTSQPQHF	TGTGCCAGCTCACCTTCTACTTCACAGCCCCAGCATTTT
.	.	TRBV30	TRBJ1-4	CAWSVITGPGTNEKLFF	TGTGCCTGGAGTGTAATTACAGGACCGGGAACTAATGAAAAACTGTTTTTT
.	.	TRBV5-8	TRBJ1-2	CASSVTPTNYGYTF	TGTGCCAGCAGCGTGACACCCACTAACTATGGCTACACCTTC
.	TRBD1	TRBV6-5	TRBJ1-1	CASSSTGGFEAFF	TGTGCCAGCAGTTCCACAGGGGGTTTTGAAGCTTTCTTT
.	.	TRBV7-6	TRBJ1-3	CASSPGRVGSGNTIYF	TGTGCCAGCAGCCCCGGCAGGGTTGGCTCTGGAAACACCATATATTTT